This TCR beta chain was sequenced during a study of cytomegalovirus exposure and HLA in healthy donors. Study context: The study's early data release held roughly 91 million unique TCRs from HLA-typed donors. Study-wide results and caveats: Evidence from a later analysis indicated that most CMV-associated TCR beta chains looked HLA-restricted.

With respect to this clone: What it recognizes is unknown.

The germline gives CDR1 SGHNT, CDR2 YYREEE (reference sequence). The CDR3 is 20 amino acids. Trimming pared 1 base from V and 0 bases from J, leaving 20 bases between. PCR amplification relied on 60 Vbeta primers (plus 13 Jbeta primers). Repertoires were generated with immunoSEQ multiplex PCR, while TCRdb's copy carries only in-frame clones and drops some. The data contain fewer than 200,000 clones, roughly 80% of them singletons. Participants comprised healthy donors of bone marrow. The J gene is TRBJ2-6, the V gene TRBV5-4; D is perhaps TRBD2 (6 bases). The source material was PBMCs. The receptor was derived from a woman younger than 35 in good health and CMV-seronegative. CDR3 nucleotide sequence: TGTGCCAGCAGCTTGTCCGTGAAAAGCGGGCTAATCTCTGGGGCCAACGTCCTGACTTTC. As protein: CASSLSVKSGLISGANVLTF.